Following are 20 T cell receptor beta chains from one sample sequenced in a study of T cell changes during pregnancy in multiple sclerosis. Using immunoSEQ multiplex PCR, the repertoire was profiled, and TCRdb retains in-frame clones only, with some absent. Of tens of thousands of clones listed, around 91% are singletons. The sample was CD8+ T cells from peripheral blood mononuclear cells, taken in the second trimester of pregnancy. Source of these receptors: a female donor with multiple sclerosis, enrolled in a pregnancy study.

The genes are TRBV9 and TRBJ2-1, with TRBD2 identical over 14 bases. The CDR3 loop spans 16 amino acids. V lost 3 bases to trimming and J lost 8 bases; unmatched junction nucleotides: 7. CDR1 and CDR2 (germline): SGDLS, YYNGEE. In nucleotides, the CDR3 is TGTGCCAGCAGCGAGGGTGGGACTAGCGGGAGATATGAGCAGTTCTTC. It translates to CASSEGGTSGRYEQFF.

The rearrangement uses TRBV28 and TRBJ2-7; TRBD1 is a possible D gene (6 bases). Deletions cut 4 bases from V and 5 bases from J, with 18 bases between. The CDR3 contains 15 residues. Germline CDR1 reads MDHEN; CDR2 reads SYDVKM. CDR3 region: CASSSGTGFSNEQYF. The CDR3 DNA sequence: TGTGCCAGCAGTTCAGGAACAGGGTTTTCGAACGAGCAGTACTTC.

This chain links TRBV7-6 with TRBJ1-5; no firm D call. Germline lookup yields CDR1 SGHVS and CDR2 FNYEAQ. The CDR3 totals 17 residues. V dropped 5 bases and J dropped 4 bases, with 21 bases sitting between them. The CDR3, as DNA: TGTGCCAGCAGCCCCGGAGGTTCCCCCCTAAATAATCAGCCCCAGCATTTT. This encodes CASSPGGSPLNNQPQHF.

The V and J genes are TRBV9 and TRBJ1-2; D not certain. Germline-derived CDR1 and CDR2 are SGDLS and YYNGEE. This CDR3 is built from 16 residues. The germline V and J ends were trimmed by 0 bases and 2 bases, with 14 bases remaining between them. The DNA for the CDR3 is TGTGCCAGCAGCGTAGATGGGAGTTTAGGGAACTATGGCTACACCTTC. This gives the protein CASSVDGSLGNYGYTF.

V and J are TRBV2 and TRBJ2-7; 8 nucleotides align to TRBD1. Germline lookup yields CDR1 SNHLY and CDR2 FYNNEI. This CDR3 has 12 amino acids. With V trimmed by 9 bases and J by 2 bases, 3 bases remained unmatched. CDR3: CARGQAAYEQYF. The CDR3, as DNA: TGTGCCAGGGGACAGGCAGCCTACGAGCAGTACTTC.

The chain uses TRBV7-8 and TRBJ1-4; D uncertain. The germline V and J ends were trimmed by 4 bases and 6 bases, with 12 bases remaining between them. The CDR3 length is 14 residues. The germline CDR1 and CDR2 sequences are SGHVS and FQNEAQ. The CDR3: CASSSAGPDEKLFF. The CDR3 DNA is TGTGCCAGCAGCTCAGCCGGTCCGGATGAAAAACTGTTTTTT. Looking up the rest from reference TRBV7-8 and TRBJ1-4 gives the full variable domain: GAGVSQSPRYKVAKRGQDVALRCDPISGHVSLFWYQQALGQGPEFLTYFQNEAQLDKSGLPSDRFFAERPEGSVSTLKIQRTQQEDSAVYLCASSSAGPDEKLFFGSGTQLSVL.

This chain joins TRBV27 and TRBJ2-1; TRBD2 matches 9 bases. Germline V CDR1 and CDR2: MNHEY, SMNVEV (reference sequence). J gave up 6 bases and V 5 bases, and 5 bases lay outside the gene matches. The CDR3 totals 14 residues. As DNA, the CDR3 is TGTGCCAGCAGTGTTAGCGGGAGAGGCAATGAGCAGTTCTTC. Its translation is CASSVSGRGNEQFF.

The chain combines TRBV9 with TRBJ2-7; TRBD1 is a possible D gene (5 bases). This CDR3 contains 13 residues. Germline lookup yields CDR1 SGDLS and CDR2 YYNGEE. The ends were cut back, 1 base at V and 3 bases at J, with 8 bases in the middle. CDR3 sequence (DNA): TGTGCCAGCAGCGTATATCAGGGCTACGAGCAGTACTTC. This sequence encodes CASSVYQGYEQYF.

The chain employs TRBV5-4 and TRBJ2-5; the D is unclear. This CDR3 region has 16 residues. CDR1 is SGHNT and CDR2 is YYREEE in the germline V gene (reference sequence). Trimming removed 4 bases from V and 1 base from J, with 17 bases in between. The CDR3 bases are TGTGCCAGCAGCACTGCCGGTGCTGTAGCCCAAGAGACCCAGTACTTC. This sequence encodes CASSTAGAVAQETQYF.

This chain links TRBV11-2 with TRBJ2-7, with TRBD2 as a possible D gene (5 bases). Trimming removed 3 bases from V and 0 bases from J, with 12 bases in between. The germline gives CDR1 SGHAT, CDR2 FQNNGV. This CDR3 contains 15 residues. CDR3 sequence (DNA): TGTGCCAGCAGCTTGGAGGTTACAGTCTCCTACGAGCAGTACTTC. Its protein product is CASSLEVTVSYEQYF.

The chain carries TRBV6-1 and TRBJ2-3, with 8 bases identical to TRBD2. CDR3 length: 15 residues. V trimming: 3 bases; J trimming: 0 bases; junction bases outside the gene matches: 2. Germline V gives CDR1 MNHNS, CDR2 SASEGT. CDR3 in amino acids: CASSELAGSTDTQYF. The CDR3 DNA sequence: TGTGCCAGCAGTGAGCTAGCGGGTAGCACAGATACGCAGTATTTT.

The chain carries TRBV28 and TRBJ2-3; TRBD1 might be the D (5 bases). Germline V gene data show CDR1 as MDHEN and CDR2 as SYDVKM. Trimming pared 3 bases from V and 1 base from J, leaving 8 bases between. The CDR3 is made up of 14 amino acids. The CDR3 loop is CASSFARGTDTQYF. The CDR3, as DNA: TGTGCCAGCAGTTTTGCCAGGGGCACAGATACGCAGTATTTT. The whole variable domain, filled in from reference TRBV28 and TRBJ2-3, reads DVKVTQSSRYLVKRTGEKVFLECVQDMDHENMFWYRQDPGLGLRLIYFSYDVKMKEKGDIPEGYSVSREKKERFSLILESASTNQTSMYLCASSFARGTDTQYFGPGTRLTVL.

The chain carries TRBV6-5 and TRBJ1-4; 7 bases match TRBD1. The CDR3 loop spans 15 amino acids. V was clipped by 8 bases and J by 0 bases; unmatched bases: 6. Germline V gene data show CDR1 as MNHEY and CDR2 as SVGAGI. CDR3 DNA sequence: TGTGCCAGCCGGCCGGGGACAGCAACTAATGAAAAACTGTTTTTT. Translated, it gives CASRPGTATNEKLFF.

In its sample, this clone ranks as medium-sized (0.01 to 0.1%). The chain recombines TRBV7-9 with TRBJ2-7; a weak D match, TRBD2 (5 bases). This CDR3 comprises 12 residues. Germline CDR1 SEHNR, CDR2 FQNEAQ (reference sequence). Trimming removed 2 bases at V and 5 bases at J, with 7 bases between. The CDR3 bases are TGTGCCAGCAGCTTATCGGGAAACGAGCAGTACTTC. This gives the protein CASSLSGNEQYF.

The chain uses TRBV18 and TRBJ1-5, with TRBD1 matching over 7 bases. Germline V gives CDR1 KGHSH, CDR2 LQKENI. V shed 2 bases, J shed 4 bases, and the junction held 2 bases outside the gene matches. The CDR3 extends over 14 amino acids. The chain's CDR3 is CASSPTGENQPQHF. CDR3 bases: TGTGCCAGCTCACCAACAGGGGAAAATCAGCCCCAGCATTTT. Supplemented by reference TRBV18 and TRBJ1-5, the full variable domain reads NAGVMQNPRHLVRRRGQEARLRCSPMKGHSHVYWYRQLPEEGLKFMVYLQKENIIDESGMPKERFSAEFPKEGPSILRIQQVVRGDSAAYFCASSPTGENQPQHFGDGTRLSIL.

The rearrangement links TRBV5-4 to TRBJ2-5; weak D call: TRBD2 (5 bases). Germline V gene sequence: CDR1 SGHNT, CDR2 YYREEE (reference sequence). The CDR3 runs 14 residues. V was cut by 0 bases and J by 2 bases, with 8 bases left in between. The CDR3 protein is CASSLGLAQETQYF. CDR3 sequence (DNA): TGTGCCAGCAGCTTGGGGCTAGCTCAAGAGACCCAGTACTTC.

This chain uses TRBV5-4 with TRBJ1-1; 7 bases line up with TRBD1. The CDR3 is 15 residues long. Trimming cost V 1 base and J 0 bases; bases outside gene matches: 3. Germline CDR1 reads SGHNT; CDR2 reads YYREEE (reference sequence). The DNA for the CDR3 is TGTGCCAGCAGCTTGACAGGGGCTTTGAACACTGAAGCTTTCTTT. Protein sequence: CASSLTGALNTEAFF.

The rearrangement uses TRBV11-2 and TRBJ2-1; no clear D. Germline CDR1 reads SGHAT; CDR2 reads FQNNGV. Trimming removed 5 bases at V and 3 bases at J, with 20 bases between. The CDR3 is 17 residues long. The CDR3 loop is CASSPSGLTLNYNEQFF. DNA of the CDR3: TGTGCCAGCAGCCCGAGTGGGCTGACGTTGAACTACAATGAGCAGTTCTTC.

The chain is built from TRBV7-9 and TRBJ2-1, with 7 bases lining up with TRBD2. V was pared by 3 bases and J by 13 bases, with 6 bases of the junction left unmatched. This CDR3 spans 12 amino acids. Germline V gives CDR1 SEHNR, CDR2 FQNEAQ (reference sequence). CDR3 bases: TGTGCCAGCAGCTTTGCGGGAGTGGTTCAGTTCTTC. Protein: CASSFAGVVQFF.

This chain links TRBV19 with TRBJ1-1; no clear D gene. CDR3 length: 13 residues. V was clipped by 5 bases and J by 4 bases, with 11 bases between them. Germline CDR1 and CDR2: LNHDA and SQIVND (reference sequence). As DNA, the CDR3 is TGTGCCAGTAGTTCCTGGGCGTTCACTGAAGCTTTCTTT. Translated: CASSSWAFTEAFF.